There are many counts of the clone carrying this TCR beta chain. The antigen is not known. These data originate in a study of CD8+CD57+ T cells in acquired aplastic anemia. Overall study results and limits: Patients and controls were not found to differ significantly in CD8+ Simpson's diversity.

The CDR3 is 13 amino acids. Trimming took off 3 bases at V and 4 bases at J, with 10 bases between the two ends. For CDR3 and TCR beta VDJ profiling, genomic DNA was the template used. TCRdb processed the reads anew with MiXCR; each CDR3 protein has one entry. Of 100,000 to 150,000 distinct CDR3 sequences listed, around 48% were seen once; the top ten hold roughly 2.7%. The sequenced sample consisted of sorted CD4+, CD8+, or CD8+CD57+ T cells (not recorded which) from PBMCs. This TCR was sampled from a human donor in good health, serving as a control. The genes are TRBV12-3 or TRBV12-4 and TRBJ2-7; the D gene is possibly TRBD2 (5 bases). The CDR3 bases are TGTGCCAGCAGTTTGGGTGAGGGTTACGAGCAGTACTTC. As protein: CASSLGEGYEQYF.